This TCR beta chain was observed in a study of T cells after yellow fever vaccination. As for the study in general: With SMART-Seq v4 Ultra Low Input, the fractions containing low cell numbers were prepared.

Germline CDR1 is SGHRS and CDR2 is YFSETQ. The V gene end was trimmed by 4 bases and the J gene end by 7 bases; junction bases not matched to a gene: 1. The CDR3 length is 13 residues. MiXCR, applied by TCRdb to the 5' RACE reads, yields one record per CDR3 protein. The profile shows some 600,000 distinct CDR3 sequences, roughly 17% of them singletons. This clonotype originated in a man younger than 30 who received the YFV17D yellow fever vaccine. The chain recombines TRBV5-1 with TRBJ1-6; TRBD1 matches at 8 bases. The specimen comprised PBMCs, sampled more than 4 days after the first yellow fever vaccination. CDR3: CASSAGGNSPLHF. Here the CDR3 DNA reads TGCGCCAGCAGCGCAGGGGGCAATTCACCCCTCCACTTT.